This TCR beta chain was identified during a study of Graves' ophthalmopathy and Graves' hyperthyroidism. Study in general: The blood sample was drawn at first diagnosis and before any treatment.

Pregnancy or lactation, uncontrolled infections and other autoimmune diseases were grounds for excluding patients. V dropped 1 base and J dropped 11 bases, with 20 bases sitting between them. This CDR3 contains 16 residues. In germline, CDR1 is KGHDR, CDR2 SFDVKD. Study findings and constraints: In separating ophthalmopathy from stable hyperthyroidism, a 13-signature model achieved 85% to 90% sensitivity and about 80% specificity. Progression of ophthalmopathy was predicted by the model with around 68% sensitivity and about 72% specificity.

With respect to this clonotype: Its antigen is not known.

RNA transcripts served as template for amplifying TCR beta CDR3 sequences. HTBI-primed RT-PCR formed the first round, and a multiplex PCR formed the second. MiXCR, run by TCRdb on the multiplex PCR reads, gives a single entry per CDR3 protein. The sample includes almost 750,000 distinct CDR3 sequences, roughly 41% of them seen just once. The chain carries TRBV24-1 and TRBJ1-5; possibly TRBD1 for D (5 bases). Sequenced sample: peripheral blood. The receptor was isolated from an adult man with Graves' ophthalmopathy. The CDR3 sequence is CATSDFSGGHLETQHF. Here the CDR3 DNA reads TGTGCCACCAGTGATTTTAGCGGGGGTCACTTAGAGACCCAGCATTTT.